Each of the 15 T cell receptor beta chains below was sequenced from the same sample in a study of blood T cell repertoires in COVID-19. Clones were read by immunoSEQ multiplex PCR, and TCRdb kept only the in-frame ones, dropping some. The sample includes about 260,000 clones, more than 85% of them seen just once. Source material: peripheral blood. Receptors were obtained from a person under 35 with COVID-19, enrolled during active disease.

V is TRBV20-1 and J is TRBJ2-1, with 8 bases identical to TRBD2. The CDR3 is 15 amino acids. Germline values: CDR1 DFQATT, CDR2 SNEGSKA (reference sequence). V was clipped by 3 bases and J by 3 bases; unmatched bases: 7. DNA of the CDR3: TGCAGTGCTAGTGTTCCGGGACTAGACTACAATGAGCAGTTCTTC. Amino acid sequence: CSASVPGLDYNEQFF.

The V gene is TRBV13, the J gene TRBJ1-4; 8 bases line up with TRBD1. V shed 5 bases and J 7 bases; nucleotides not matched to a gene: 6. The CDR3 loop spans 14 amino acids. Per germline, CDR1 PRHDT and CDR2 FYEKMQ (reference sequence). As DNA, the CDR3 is TGTGCCAGCAGCCCTGGACAGGGAGGTGAAAAACTGTTTTTT. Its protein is CASSPGQGGEKLFF.

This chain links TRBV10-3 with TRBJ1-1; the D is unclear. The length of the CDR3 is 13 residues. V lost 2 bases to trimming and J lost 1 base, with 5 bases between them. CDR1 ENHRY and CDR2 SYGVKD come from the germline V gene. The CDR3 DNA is TGTGCCATCAGTGAGCCAGGGAACACTGAAGCTTTCTTT. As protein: CAISEPGNTEAFF.

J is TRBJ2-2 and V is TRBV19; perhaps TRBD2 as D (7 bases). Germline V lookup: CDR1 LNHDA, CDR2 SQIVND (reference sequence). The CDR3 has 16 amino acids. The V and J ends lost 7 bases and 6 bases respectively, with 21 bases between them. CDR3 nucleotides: TGTGCCAGTACCCTGGGTGGCGGGGGCAGTGCCGGGGAGCTGTTTTTT. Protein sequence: CASTLGGGGSAGELFF.

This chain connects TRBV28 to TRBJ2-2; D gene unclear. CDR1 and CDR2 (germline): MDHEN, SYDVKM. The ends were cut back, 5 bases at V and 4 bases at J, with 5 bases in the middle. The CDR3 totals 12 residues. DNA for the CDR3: TGTGCCAGCAGTACACCCACCGGGGAGCTGTTTTTT. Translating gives CASSTPTGELFF.

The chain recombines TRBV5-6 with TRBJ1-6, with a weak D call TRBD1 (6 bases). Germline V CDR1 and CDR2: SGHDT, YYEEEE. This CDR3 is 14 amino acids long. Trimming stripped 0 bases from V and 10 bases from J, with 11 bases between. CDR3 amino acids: CASSLEQGGSPLHF. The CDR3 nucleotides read TGTGCCAGCAGCTTGGAGCAAGGGGGATCACCCCTCCACTTT.

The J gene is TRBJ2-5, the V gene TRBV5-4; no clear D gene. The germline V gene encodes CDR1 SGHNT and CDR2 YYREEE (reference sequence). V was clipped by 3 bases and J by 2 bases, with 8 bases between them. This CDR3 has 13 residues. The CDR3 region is CASSYSPQETQYF. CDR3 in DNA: TGTGCCAGCAGCTACTCCCCGCAAGAGACCCAGTACTTC.

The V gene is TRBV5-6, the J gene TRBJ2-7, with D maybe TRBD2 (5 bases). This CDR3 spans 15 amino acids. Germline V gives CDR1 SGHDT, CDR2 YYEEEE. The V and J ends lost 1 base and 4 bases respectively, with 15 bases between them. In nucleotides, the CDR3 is TGTGCCAGCAGCTTGTCCCTGAGGGCCGGGTACGAGCAGTACTTC. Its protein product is CASSLSLRAGYEQYF.

CDR3 sequence reads: CASSLDPQGDTQYF. The CDR3 DNA follows: TGTGCCAGCAGTCTAGACCCTCAGGGAGATACGCAGTATTTT. The rearrangement uses TRBV27 and TRBJ2-3; TRBD1 might be the D (5 bases). Trimming left V 5 bases short and J 5 bases short, with 14 bases between. The CDR3 runs 14 residues. Germline V gene lookup returns CDR1 MNHEY and CDR2 SMNVEV (reference sequence).

The CDR3 loop reads CATSRTGEQETQYF. The CDR3 region has the DNA TGTGCCACCAGTAGGACAGGGGAGCAAGAGACCCAGTACTTC. The rearrangement links TRBV24-1 to TRBJ2-5, with 9 bases fitting TRBD1. This CDR3 has 14 amino acids. Germline loops: CDR1 KGHDR, CDR2 SFDVKD. V gave up 6 bases and J gave up 2 bases; unmatched junction bases: 3.

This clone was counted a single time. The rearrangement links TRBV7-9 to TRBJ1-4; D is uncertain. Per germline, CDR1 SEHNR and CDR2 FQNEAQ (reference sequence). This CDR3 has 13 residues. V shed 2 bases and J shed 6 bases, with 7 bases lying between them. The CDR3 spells CASSLPGDEKLFF. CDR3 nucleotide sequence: TGTGCCAGCAGCTTACCCGGGGATGAAAAACTGTTTTTT.

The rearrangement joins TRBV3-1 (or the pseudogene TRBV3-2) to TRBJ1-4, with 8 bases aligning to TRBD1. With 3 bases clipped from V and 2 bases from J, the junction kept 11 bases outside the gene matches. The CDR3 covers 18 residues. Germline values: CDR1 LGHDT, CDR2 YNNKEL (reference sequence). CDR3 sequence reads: CASSQGLTGVGTNEKLFF. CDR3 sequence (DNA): TGTGCCAGCAGCCAGGGCCTGACAGGGGTAGGCACTAATGAAAAACTGTTTTTT.

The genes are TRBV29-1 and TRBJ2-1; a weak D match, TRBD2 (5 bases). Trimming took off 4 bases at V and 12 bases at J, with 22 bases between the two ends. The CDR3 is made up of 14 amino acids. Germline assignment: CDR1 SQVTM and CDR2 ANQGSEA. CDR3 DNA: TGCAGCGTTGTGCCAGCGGCAACCATACTTCGGCAGTTCTTC. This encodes CSVVPAATILRQFF.

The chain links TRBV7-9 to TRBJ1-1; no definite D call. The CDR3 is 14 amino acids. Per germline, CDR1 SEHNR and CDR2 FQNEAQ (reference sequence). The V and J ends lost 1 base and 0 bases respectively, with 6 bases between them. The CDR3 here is CASSLGAMNTEAFF. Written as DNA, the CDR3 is TGTGCCAGCAGCTTAGGGGCAATGAACACTGAAGCTTTCTTT.

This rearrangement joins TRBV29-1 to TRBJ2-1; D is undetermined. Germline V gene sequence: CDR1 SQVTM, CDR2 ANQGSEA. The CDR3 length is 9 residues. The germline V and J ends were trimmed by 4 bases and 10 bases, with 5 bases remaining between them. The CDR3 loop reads CSVGREQFF. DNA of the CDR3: TGCAGCGTTGGGCGGGAGCAGTTCTTC.